These 29 T cell receptor beta chains came from one sample sequenced in a study of T cells in Graves' hyperthyroidism and ophthalmopathy (dated by TCRdb to the late 2010s). Libraries were built with multiplex PCR. The data were produced on an Illumina HiSeq 2000. The TCR beta CDR3 regions were amplified from RNA transcripts. The TCR CDR3 was subjected to a first round of RT-PCR using the HTBI primer set and the Qiagen OneStep RT-PCR kit. The raw public data were reprocessed by TCRdb itself: fastp quality trimming at Q25, MiXCR clonotype calling, in-frame beta chains only. Duplicate CDR3 protein sequences are folded into a single record with the most common DNA and genes. The sample table records some 350,000 distinct CDR3 sequences; around 14% of these occur just once. 25% to 30% of the sample is held by the ten biggest clonotypes. Specimen: blood. These TCRs come from a woman under 30 with Graves' hyperthyroidism that later progressed to Graves' ophthalmopathy.

Only a few counts were recorded for this clonotype. The CDR3 bases are TGTGCCAGCAGTTACATGCAGCAGAACACTGAAGCTTTCTTT. Translating gives CASSYMQQNTEAFF. The chain couples TRBV6-2 or TRBV6-3 to TRBJ1-1, with no clear D. Germline V gene data show CDR1 as MNHEY and CDR2 as SVGEGT. Trimming pared 2 bases from V and 1 base from J, leaving 8 bases between. The CDR3 runs to 14 residues.

The CDR3 sequence: CASSRDREGNEQFF. The CDR3 nucleotides read TGTGCCAGCAGCAGGGACAGGGAGGGAAATGAGCAGTTCTTC. The chain combines TRBV6-2 or TRBV6-3 with TRBJ2-1, with 9 positions matching TRBD1. V shed 6 bases, J shed 7 bases, and the junction held 7 bases outside the gene matches. Per the germline V gene, CDR1 is MNHEY and CDR2 is SVGEGT. The CDR3 has 14 amino acids.

On this clonotype: A much larger clone lies one base from this, so it may be a read error. The V call is TRBV29-1, the J call TRBJ2-7, with 8 bases lining up with TRBD1. Judging by the DNA end, TRBJ2-1 fits better; the J call may be wrong. Germline V gene lookup returns CDR1 SQVTM and CDR2 ANQGSEA. CDR3 length: 14 residues. The CDR3, as DNA: TGCAGCGTCCTCCTAGGGACAGGATCCTACGAGCAGTTCTTC. Its protein product is CSVLLGTGSYEQFF.

This clonotype has at least ten counts. This sequence joins TRBV30 and TRBJ2-3; 11 nucleotides align to TRBD1. The germline V gene has CDR1 GTSNPN and CDR2 SVGIG (reference sequence). Trimming took 5 bases from V and 8 from J; bases not matched to a gene: 9. The CDR3 is 14 amino acids. The CDR3 here is CAWDGTGGRGTQYF. Here the CDR3 DNA reads TGTGCCTGGGACGGGACAGGGGGTAGAGGTACGCAGTATTTT.

As concerns this clonotype: At one end the junction does not follow the germline gene, possibly because of a read error. The V call is TRBV7-7, the J call TRBJ2-1; 11 nucleotides agree with TRBD2. Germline values: CDR1 SSHAT, CDR2 FNYEAQ (reference sequence). This CDR3 spans 16 amino acids. The CDR3 bases are TGTGCTAGCAGCTTAGGTCTAGCGGGAGGAGGGGATGAGCAGTTCTTC. Translation gives CASSLGLAGGGDEQFF.

Ten or more counts support this clonotype. The chain combines TRBV28 with TRBJ2-1; D is unclear. Germline values: CDR1 MDHEN, CDR2 SYDVKM. Trimming pared 8 bases from V and 2 bases from J, leaving 4 bases between. The CDR3 runs 11 residues. The CDR3 DNA reads as TGTGCCAGCGGTGCCTACAATGAGCAGTTCTTC. This encodes CASGAYNEQFF.

The CDR3 reads CASNLRGGGGYGYTF. The CDR3 DNA follows: TGTGCCAGCAACCTCCGGGGAGGGGGCGGCTATGGCTACACCTTC. This rearrangement joins TRBV27 to TRBJ1-2, with 7 bases fitting TRBD1. Germline-derived CDR1 and CDR2 are MNHEY and SMNVEV (reference sequence). The ends lost 7 bases at V and 4 bases at J; junction bases unmatched: 12. This CDR3 spans 15 amino acids.

The chain uses TRBV10-3 and TRBJ2-1; D is ambiguous. Germline assignment: CDR1 ENHRY and CDR2 SYGVKD. This CDR3 region has 13 residues. V lost 0 bases and J 5 bases, leaving 5 bases between the germline ends. The CDR3 coding sequence is TGTGCCATCAGTGAGTCGATCGACAATGAGCAGTTCTTC. Protein: CAISESIDNEQFF.

The chain carries TRBV29-1 and TRBJ2-3; TRBD2 agrees at 8 bases. The CDR3 has 14 amino acids. Germline trimming cut 4 bases from V and 0 bases from J; bases unmatched to any gene: 3. Germline V gives CDR1 SQVTM, CDR2 ANQGSEA. The CDR3 DNA is TGCAGCGTTGCCGGGACTAGGAGCACAGATACGCAGTATTTT. Its translation is CSVAGTRSTDTQYF.

V gene TRBV7-6 combines with J gene TRBJ2-1, with TRBD2 as a possible D gene (6 bases). Germline CDR1 is SGHVS and CDR2 is FNYEAQ. Deletions cut 5 bases from V and 9 bases from J, with 14 bases between. This CDR3 is 13 amino acids long. CDR3 DNA sequence: TGTGCCAGCAGCCCCAGTCTAGCGCCTGAGCAGTTCTTC. The encoded protein is CASSPSLAPEQFF.

The chain employs TRBV27 and TRBJ2-2, with D possibly matching TRBD1 (5 bases). V gave up 3 bases and J gave up 0 bases, with 11 bases separating them. This CDR3 contains 16 residues. CDR1 is MNHEY, CDR2 SMNVEV, per germline (reference sequence). CDR3 coding DNA: TGTGCCAGCAGTTTGCCCGTAGGGGCGAACACCGGGGAGCTGTTTTTT. It yields the protein CASSLPVGANTGELFF.

This clonotype showed up many times. The rearrangement uses TRBV7-9 and TRBJ2-7, with 9 bases matching TRBD1. Germline V lookup: CDR1 SEHNR, CDR2 FQNEAQ (reference sequence). The CDR3 consists of 14 residues. V lost 5 bases, J lost 5 bases, and 7 bases stayed unmatched. This CDR3 is CASSTGTGSDEQYF. CDR3 bases: TGTGCCAGCAGCACCGGGACAGGGAGTGACGAGCAGTACTTC.

This clonotype is a singleton in its sample. This clone may be a read error of a much larger clone one base away. The chain has TRBV13 and TRBJ2-7; 10 bases are shared with TRBD2. Looked up from germline, CDR1 is PRHDT and CDR2 is FYEKMQ (reference sequence). CDR3 size: 13 residues. This CDR3 is CASILAGSYEPYF. In DNA, the CDR3 is TGTGCCAGCATACTAGCGGGATCCTACGAGCCGTACTTC.

The table lists this clonotype with a few counts. This chain links TRBV18 with TRBJ2-5; D is perhaps TRBD1 (7 bases). Trimming shortened V by 3 bases and J by 5 bases, and 19 bases separated the two germline ends. Per the germline V gene, CDR1 is KGHSH and CDR2 is LQKENI. CDR3 length: 16 amino acids. The CDR3 bases are TGTGCCAGCTCACCCGCCCCTGGACAGGAGGGGGAGACCCAGTACTTC. Translation gives CASSPAPGQEGETQYF.

This clonotype has at least ten counts. The chain carries TRBV7-9 and TRBJ1-1, with D unresolved. The CDR3 loop spans 16 amino acids. Germline lookup yields CDR1 SEHNR and CDR2 FQNEAQ (reference sequence). Trimming cost V 5 bases and J 4 bases, with 20 bases left between them. The CDR3 nucleotides read TGTGCCAGCAGCCATGGCGGGTTGTTGGTGGGCACTGAAGCTTTCTTT. Amino acids: CASSHGGLLVGTEAFF.

This chain links TRBV3-1 with TRBJ2-5; 8 bases line up with TRBD2. The CDR3 is 20 residues long. Per the germline V gene, CDR1 is LGHDT and CDR2 is YNNKEL (reference sequence). V dropped 4 bases and J dropped 0; count of bases not matched to a gene: 19. CDR3 DNA: TGTGCCAGCAGCCCCTGGGTTAGCGGGGAAAGCTGGACGTACCAAGAGACCCAGTACTTC. Translation gives CASSPWVSGESWTYQETQYF.

This clonotype has ten or more counts. The rearrangement uses TRBV20-1 and TRBJ2-7, with 7 positions matching TRBD1. This CDR3 has 15 residues. V shed 3 bases and J 0 bases; nucleotides not matched to a gene: 8. Germline CDR1 DFQATT, CDR2 SNEGSKA (reference sequence). CDR3 nucleotides: TGCAGTGCTAGCCGACCGACAGGGAGCTCCTACGAGCAGTACTTC. It specifies CSASRPTGSSYEQYF.

This clonotype showed up many times. The J gene is TRBJ1-5, the V gene TRBV18; D gene ambiguous. The germline CDR1 and CDR2 sequences are KGHSH and LQKENI. V was cut by 2 bases and J by 4 bases, with 12 bases left in between. The CDR3 loop spans 15 amino acids. DNA of the CDR3: TGTGCCAGCTCACCAACTAGCGGGGTAAATCAGCCCCAGCATTTT. It encodes CASSPTSGVNQPQHF.

With regard to this clonotype: A much bigger clone sits one base away, suggesting this may be a read error. J is TRBJ1-2 and V is TRBV6-1; 8 nucleotides align to TRBD1. The J segment lost 7 bases and the V segment lost 6 bases, leaving 16 bases of the junction unmatched. This CDR3 has 16 residues. Germline lookup yields CDR1 MNHNS and CDR2 SASEGT. CDR3 DNA: TGTGCCAGCAGAACCAGGACAGGGACATCTAAAAGTGGCTACACCTTC. It is translated as CASRTRTGTSKSGYTF.

J is TRBJ2-1 and V is TRBV27, with TRBD1 matching over 11 bases. This CDR3 is built from 16 residues. The germline V gene has CDR1 MNHEY and CDR2 SMNVEV (reference sequence). V shed 5 bases, J shed 7 bases, and the junction held 10 bases outside the gene matches. The DNA for the CDR3 is TGTGCCAGCAGTCCCATGGGGGGACAGGGGGTAAATGAGCAGTTCTTC. Translating it yields CASSPMGGQGVNEQFF.

The chain couples TRBV5-8 to TRBJ1-4; 12 bases agree with TRBD1. CDR3 length equals 17 residues. Germline V gene sequence: CDR1 SGHTS, CDR2 YDEGEE. V was clipped by 2 bases and J by 7 bases; unmatched bases: 9. The CDR3 DNA follows: TGTGCCAGCAGCTTACCCGGGACAGGGGGCGGAGGTGAAAAACTGTTTTTT. Amino acid sequence: CASSLPGTGGGGEKLFF.

This clonotype has ten or more counts. The chain couples TRBV30 to TRBJ1-2; the match to TRBD1 covers 7 bases. The CDR3 totals 13 residues. V trimming: 5 bases; J trimming: 1 base; junction bases outside the gene matches: 4. Germline V gene data show CDR1 as GTSNPN and CDR2 as SVGIG (reference sequence). CDR3 loop: CAWVGQVNYGYTF. The CDR3 region has the DNA TGTGCCTGGGTCGGACAGGTTAACTATGGCTACACCTTC.

This clonotype appeared a few times. This chain joins TRBV4-1 and TRBJ2-5; D not resolved. Germline V gene lookup returns CDR1 MGHRA and CDR2 YSYEKL. The CDR3 length is 14 residues. V was clipped by 3 bases and J by 5 bases, with 13 bases between them. The CDR3 spells CASSQGRTSETQYF. CDR3 in DNA: TGCGCCAGCAGCCAGGGTAGGACCAGCGAGACCCAGTACTTC.

This clonotype appeared many times. J is TRBJ2-1 and V is TRBV28; weak D call: TRBD2 (6 bases). Between the trimmed V and J ends, which lost 4 bases and 5 bases, there was a span of 12 bases. CDR3 length equals 14 residues. Germline CDR1 reads MDHEN; CDR2 reads SYDVKM. CDR3 in amino acids: CASSSPGLDNEQFF. CDR3 in DNA: TGTGCCAGCAGTTCCCCGGGACTGGACAATGAGCAGTTCTTC.

This clonotype appeared many times. At one of its ends the junction is not consistent with the germline gene, which may arise from a read error. V usage is TRBV28 and J usage is TRBJ2-7, with 7 bases that match TRBD1. CDR3 length: 15 residues. The germline V gene has CDR1 MDHEN and CDR2 SYDVKM. CDR3 sequence reads: CASSFSRGLSHEQYF. CDR3 DNA sequence: TGTGCCAGCAGTTTTTCGAGGGGGCTCTCCCACGAGCAGTACTTC.

This clonotype has just a few counts. The chain links TRBV20-1 to TRBJ1-2; TRBD1 aligns across 8 bases. After removal of 6 bases from V and 4 bases from J, the junction contained 13 bases not matched to a gene. The CDR3 runs 15 residues. Germline CDR1 reads DFQATT; CDR2 reads SNEGSKA (reference sequence). DNA for the CDR3: TGCAGTGCGACTTCCCTACAGGGGGGTCGCTATGGCTACACCTTC. This gives the protein CSATSLQGGRYGYTF.

This clonotype has ten or more counts. The genes are TRBV27 and TRBJ1-2, with D maybe TRBD1 (6 bases). V lost 8 bases and J lost 3, with 13 bases in between. Looked up from germline, CDR1 is MNHEY and CDR2 is SMNVEV (reference sequence). This CDR3 comprises 13 residues. The chain's CDR3 is CASGPDSHYGYTF. CDR3 DNA: TGTGCCAGCGGCCCGGACAGCCACTATGGCTACACCTTC.

The chain uses TRBV4-1 and TRBJ2-1; 7 nucleotides agree with TRBD1. Germline assignment: CDR1 MGHRA and CDR2 YSYEKL. The CDR3 is 16 residues long. J gave up 0 bases and V 6 bases, and 8 bases lay outside the gene matches. This CDR3 reads CASRETGKSSYNEQFF. The CDR3 DNA reads TGCGCCAGCAGGGAGACAGGGAAGAGCTCCTACAATGAGCAGTTCTTC.

At least ten counts were recorded for this clonotype. This CDR3 reads CASYHGQGDYGYTF. CDR3 bases: TGTGCCAGTTACCACGGACAGGGTGACTATGGCTACACCTTC. The chain carries TRBV28 and TRBJ1-2; 8 nucleotides line up with TRBD1. V lost 9 bases, J lost 3 bases, and 9 bases stayed unmatched. The CDR3 loop spans 14 amino acids. Germline assignment: CDR1 MDHEN and CDR2 SYDVKM.